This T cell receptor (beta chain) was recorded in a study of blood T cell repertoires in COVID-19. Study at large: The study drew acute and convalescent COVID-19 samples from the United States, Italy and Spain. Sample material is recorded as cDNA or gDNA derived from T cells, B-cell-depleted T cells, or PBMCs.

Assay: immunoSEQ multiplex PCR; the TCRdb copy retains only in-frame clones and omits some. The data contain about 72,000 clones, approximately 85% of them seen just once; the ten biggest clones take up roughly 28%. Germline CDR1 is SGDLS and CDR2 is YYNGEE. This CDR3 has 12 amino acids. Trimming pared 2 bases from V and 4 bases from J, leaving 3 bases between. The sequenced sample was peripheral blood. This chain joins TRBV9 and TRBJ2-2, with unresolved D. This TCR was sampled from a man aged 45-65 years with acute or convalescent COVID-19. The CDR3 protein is CASSVFTGELFF. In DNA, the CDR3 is TGTGCCAGCAGCGTCTTCACCGGGGAGCTGTTTTTT. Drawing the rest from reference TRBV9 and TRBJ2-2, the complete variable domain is DSGVTQTPKHLITATGQRVTLRCSPRSGDLSVYWYQQSLDQGLQFLIQYYNGEERAKGNILERFSAQQFPDLHSELNLSSLELGDSALYFCASSVFTGELFFGEGSRLTVL.